Sequencing of this T cell receptor beta chain was carried out in a study of CD8+CD57+ T cells in acquired aplastic anemia (dated 2018 in TCRdb). Some background on the complete study: A mean of approximately 3 ug of DNA, ranging from about 0.19 to 30 ug, was extracted from sorted CD4+ and CD8+ cells. CD8+CD57+ expansion was defined as frequency above the mean frequency observed in healthy subjects. Beyond this particular receptor, the publication reports: Patients and healthy controls showed no significant difference in CD8+ Simpson's diversity (P=0.060). Although some 28 CD8+ CDR3 sequences were shared by patients and controls, these sequences appeared highly expressed in patients and within the immunodominant clones of patients.

Genomic DNA served as template for TCR beta VDJ combination and CDR3 sequence profiling. An Illumina HiSeq 2000 was the platform used for TCR repertoire sequencing. Turning to the authors' computational methods: TRBV/TRBJ rearrangement plots, CDR3 size and DJ length profiles, and Simpson's diversity index were used to assess repertoires. The most abundant DNA sequence in the deep sequencing data was defined as the immunodominant clone. CDR3 amino acid sequences were screened for sharing across subjects and compared with published repertoires and the VDJdb database. TCRdb reran the public reads through fastp at Q25 and MiXCR, keeping productive beta chains. Identical CDR3 protein sequences are pooled into one entry, listed with their most common genes and DNA. What appears here as the V and J calls and clone size reflects TCRdb's work, not the paper's. In all, the sample holds 200,000 to 250,000 distinct CDR3 sequences, and around 45% of those were seen once. The biggest ten clones account for 7% to 9.5% of the sample.

For CDR1 and CDR2, the germline V gene lists LGHNA and YNFKEQ. Including cysteine and phenylalanine, the CDR3 has 14 amino acids. CDR3 DNA is the only sequence kept; it has 42 bases, read in frame from the first base. Relative to germline, V is 0 bases shorter and J is 4 bases shorter, with 9 bases between their ends. Patients chosen for sequencing had shown expansion of CD8+CD57+ cells by flow cytometry. Severe acquired aplastic anemia was diagnosed in all patients according to International Study of Aplastic Anemia and Agranulocytosis and Camitta criteria. Patients had received no therapy at the time of blood sampling. TCR repertoires of sorted CD4+ and CD8+ blood T cells from severe aplastic anemia patients and healthy subjects were deep-sequenced in the study. Patients were enrolled in the USA under clinicaltrials.gov protocols 00001620, 01623167, 00001397, 00071045, 00081523 and 00961064. Ficoll-Paque density gradient centrifugation was used to isolate peripheral blood mononuclear cells. CD4+ and CD8+ T cells were sorted by FACS or magnetic beads before DNA extraction.

This clonotype was recorded at least ten times. The target of this receptor is not known. No much larger clonotype is one base removed from it; base qualities were not supplied. The receptor was derived from a human donor with aplastic anemia. This chain joins TRBV4-2 to TRBJ1-1, with no confident D gene call. The specimen was sorted CD4+, CD8+, or CD8+CD57+ T cells (not recorded which) from PBMCs. The DNA sequence reads TGTGCCAGCAGCCAAGATCTCGAGCGCACTGAAGCTTTCTTT. This sequence encodes CASSQDLERTEAFF.